The 18 T cell receptor beta chains below were found in one sample sequenced in a study of shared clonotypes between healthy human individuals. The method was immunoSEQ multiplex PCR; TCRdb's version includes in-frame clones alone and lacks a portion of them. The table has around 1.1 million clones, 70% to 80% seen once. Sequencing used memory CD4+ T cells from PBMCs. Subset indicated: CD45RA-negative fraction. These receptors were taken from a man in his late teens or twenties in good health. Some clones in this sample may be carry-over from other donors' samples.

The V and J genes are TRBV7-9 and TRBJ1-2; D gene ambiguous. CDR3 length: 13 amino acids. Germline V gene lookup returns CDR1 SEHNR and CDR2 FQNEAQ (reference sequence). Trimming stripped 7 bases from V and 4 bases from J, with 13 bases between. The chain's CDR3 is CASTSLGSYGYTF. As DNA, the CDR3 is TGTGCCAGCACCTCTCTCGGTTCCTATGGCTACACCTTC.

This clone occurred a few times. This rearrangement joins TRBV28 to TRBJ2-7; no definite D call. The germline V gene has CDR1 MDHEN and CDR2 SYDVKM. With 2 bases removed from V and 3 bases from J, the gap between germline ends came to 5 bases. The CDR3 has 12 residues. The CDR3 loop reads CASSLVNYEQYF. DNA of the CDR3: TGTGCCAGCAGTTTAGTGAACTACGAGCAGTACTTC.

The genes are TRBV5-1 and TRBJ2-1; the match to TRBD1 covers 11 bases. Trimming took 5 bases from V and 4 from J; bases not matched to a gene: 2. The CDR3 contains 14 residues. CDR1 and CDR2 from the germline V gene are SGHRS and YFSETQ. Here the CDR3 reads CASRGQGGYNEQFF. For the CDR3, the DNA is TGCGCCAGCAGGGGACAGGGGGGTTACAATGAGCAGTTCTTC.

The V and J genes are TRBV9 and TRBJ2-2; no clear D. The ends were cut back, 4 bases at V and 1 base at J, with 17 bases in the middle. CDR1 is SGDLS and CDR2 is YYNGEE in the germline V gene. CDR3 size: 17 residues. The DNA for the CDR3 is TGTGCCAGCAGCCAATCTACCCACCCATTGAACACCGGGGAGCTGTTTTTT. Protein sequence: CASSQSTHPLNTGELFF.

The V call is TRBV5-4, the J call TRBJ2-1, with TRBD1 as a possible D gene (5 bases). Trimming pared 6 bases from V and 2 bases from J, leaving 9 bases between. This CDR3 contains 13 residues. Germline-derived CDR1 and CDR2 are SGHNT and YYREEE (reference sequence). For the CDR3, the DNA is TGTGCCAGCACGGCAGGGACCTACAATGAGCAGTTCTTC. It codes for CASTAGTYNEQFF.

As for this clone: Other nucleotide sequences in the sample specify the same CDR3. V and J are TRBV5-5 and TRBJ2-2, with TRBD2 matching over 11 bases. The CDR3 consists of 16 residues. The germline gives CDR1 SGHKS, CDR2 YYEKEE (reference sequence). J was trimmed by 0 bases and V by 2 bases; bases with no gene match: 0. CDR3 in amino acids: CASSLLAGANTGELFF. The CDR3 DNA sequence: TGTGCCAGCAGCTTACTAGCGGGGGCGAACACCGGGGAGCTGTTTTTT.

The CDR3 DNA sequence: TGTGCCAGCAGCCTTGGAGGGGGCCCCCGCGTGAGCTATGGCTACACCTTC. Protein: CASSLGGGPRVSYGYTF. V usage is TRBV9 and J usage is TRBJ1-2; 7 positions match TRBD1. With 4 bases clipped from V and 4 bases from J, the junction kept 16 bases outside the gene matches. Germline CDR1 reads SGDLS; CDR2 reads YYNGEE. The CDR3 runs to 17 residues.

The gene calls are TRBV7-2 and TRBJ1-5; tentatively, D is TRBD1 (6 bases). Germline assignment: CDR1 SGHTA and CDR2 FQGNSA. This CDR3 is built from 15 residues. V lost 3 bases to trimming and J lost 6 bases, with 15 bases between them. The chain's CDR3 is CASSLAAGDAQPQHF. The CDR3 DNA is TGTGCCAGCAGCTTGGCCGCAGGGGACGCTCAGCCCCAGCATTTT.

The chain employs TRBV9 and TRBJ2-5, with D perhaps given as TRBD1 or TRBD2 (5 bases each). The CDR3 has 15 amino acids. CDR1 and CDR2 from the germline V gene are SGDLS and YYNGEE. V was trimmed by 3 bases and J by 2 bases, leaving 14 bases between them. The CDR3 sequence is CASSADPGRQETQYF. CDR3 sequence (DNA): TGTGCCAGCAGCGCCGACCCGGGACGGCAAGAGACCCAGTACTTC.

This clone has a handful of counts. V and J are TRBV7-9 and TRBJ1-2, with D perhaps TRBD1 (6 bases). V shed 3 bases and J shed 0 bases, with 8 bases lying between them. Germline CDR1 reads SEHNR; CDR2 reads FQNEAQ (reference sequence). This CDR3 is built from 14 residues. CDR3 loop: CASSFGQTNYGYTF. The CDR3 DNA is TGTGCCAGCAGCTTCGGACAGACTAACTATGGCTACACCTTC.

This clone appeared many times. The chain recombines TRBV27 with TRBJ2-3; tentatively, D is TRBD1 or TRBD2 (5 bases each). Germline V lookup: CDR1 MNHEY, CDR2 SMNVEV (reference sequence). The CDR3 runs to 14 residues. Deletions cut 7 bases from V and 2 bases from J, with 13 bases between. CDR3 sequence: CASNRDGHTDTQYF. Written as DNA, the CDR3 is TGTGCCAGCAACCGGGACGGACACACAGATACGCAGTATTTT.

The chain has TRBV5-5 and TRBJ2-1; 11 bases align to TRBD1. The CDR3 runs 15 residues. Germline loops: CDR1 SGHKS, CDR2 YYEKEE (reference sequence). The V and J ends lost 5 bases and 8 bases, in that order; junction bases with no gene match: 9. The CDR3 here is CASRPGQGETYEQFF. In DNA form, the CDR3 reads TGTGCCAGCAGGCCGGGACAGGGGGAAACTTATGAGCAGTTCTTC.

This clone was counted only a few times. The rearrangement uses TRBV6-5 and TRBJ2-5, with unresolved D. Germline loops: CDR1 MNHEY, CDR2 SVGAGI. This CDR3 spans 15 amino acids. The V end was cut by 6 bases, the J end by 11 bases, with 25 bases between. CDR3 DNA: TGTGCCAGCAGCCTCAGTCTAGACAAACTGAAAGAGCAGTACTTC. It translates to CASSLSLDKLKEQYF.

V usage is TRBV5-1 and J usage is TRBJ2-1; TRBD1 agrees at 10 bases. J lost 7 bases, V lost 7 bases, and 5 bases had no gene match. The CDR3 has 13 residues. The germline V gene has CDR1 SGHRS and CDR2 YFSETQ. CDR3: CASSGQGENEQFF. CDR3 nucleotide sequence: TGCGCCAGCTCTGGACAGGGGGAAAATGAGCAGTTCTTC.

This chain links TRBV21-1 with TRBJ2-5; the table names TRBD1, a call not compared with the DNA. TRBV21-1 counts as a pseudogene. The CDR3 consists of 16 residues. The CDR3 spells CASSKGAPTIQETQYF. CDR3 coding DNA: TGTGCCAGCAGCAAAGGGGCCCCGACAATCCAAGAGACCCAGTACTTC.

On this clone itself: The same CDR3 can be traced to other DNA sequences in this sample. The V and J genes are TRBV9 and TRBJ2-1; the D gene is possibly TRBD2 (5 bases). V lost 0 bases and J 1 base, leaving 8 bases between the germline ends. The CDR3 extends over 15 amino acids. CDR1 is SGDLS and CDR2 is YYNGEE in the germline V gene. Here the CDR3 DNA reads TGTGCCAGCAGCGTAGTGGGAGATTCCTACAATGAGCAGTTCTTC. Translated: CASSVVGDSYNEQFF.

J is TRBJ2-7 and V is TRBV7-9; a possible D gene is TRBD1 (6 bases). The germline CDR1 and CDR2 sequences are SEHNR and FQNEAQ (reference sequence). Trimming stripped 5 bases from V and 4 bases from J, with 15 bases between. CDR3 size: 14 residues. As DNA, the CDR3 is TGTGCCAGCAGCCCATGGGACATCCCTTACGAGCAGTACTTC. Translated, it gives CASSPWDIPYEQYF.

CDR3 protein: CASSWVSRGNQPQHF. CDR3 nucleotides: TGTGCCAGCAGTTGGGTTTCGAGGGGCAATCAGCCCCAGCATTTT. V usage is TRBV28 and J usage is TRBJ1-5, with D unresolved. V was cut by 4 bases and J by 2 bases, with 12 bases left in between. This CDR3 is built from 15 residues. Germline lookup yields CDR1 MDHEN and CDR2 SYDVKM.